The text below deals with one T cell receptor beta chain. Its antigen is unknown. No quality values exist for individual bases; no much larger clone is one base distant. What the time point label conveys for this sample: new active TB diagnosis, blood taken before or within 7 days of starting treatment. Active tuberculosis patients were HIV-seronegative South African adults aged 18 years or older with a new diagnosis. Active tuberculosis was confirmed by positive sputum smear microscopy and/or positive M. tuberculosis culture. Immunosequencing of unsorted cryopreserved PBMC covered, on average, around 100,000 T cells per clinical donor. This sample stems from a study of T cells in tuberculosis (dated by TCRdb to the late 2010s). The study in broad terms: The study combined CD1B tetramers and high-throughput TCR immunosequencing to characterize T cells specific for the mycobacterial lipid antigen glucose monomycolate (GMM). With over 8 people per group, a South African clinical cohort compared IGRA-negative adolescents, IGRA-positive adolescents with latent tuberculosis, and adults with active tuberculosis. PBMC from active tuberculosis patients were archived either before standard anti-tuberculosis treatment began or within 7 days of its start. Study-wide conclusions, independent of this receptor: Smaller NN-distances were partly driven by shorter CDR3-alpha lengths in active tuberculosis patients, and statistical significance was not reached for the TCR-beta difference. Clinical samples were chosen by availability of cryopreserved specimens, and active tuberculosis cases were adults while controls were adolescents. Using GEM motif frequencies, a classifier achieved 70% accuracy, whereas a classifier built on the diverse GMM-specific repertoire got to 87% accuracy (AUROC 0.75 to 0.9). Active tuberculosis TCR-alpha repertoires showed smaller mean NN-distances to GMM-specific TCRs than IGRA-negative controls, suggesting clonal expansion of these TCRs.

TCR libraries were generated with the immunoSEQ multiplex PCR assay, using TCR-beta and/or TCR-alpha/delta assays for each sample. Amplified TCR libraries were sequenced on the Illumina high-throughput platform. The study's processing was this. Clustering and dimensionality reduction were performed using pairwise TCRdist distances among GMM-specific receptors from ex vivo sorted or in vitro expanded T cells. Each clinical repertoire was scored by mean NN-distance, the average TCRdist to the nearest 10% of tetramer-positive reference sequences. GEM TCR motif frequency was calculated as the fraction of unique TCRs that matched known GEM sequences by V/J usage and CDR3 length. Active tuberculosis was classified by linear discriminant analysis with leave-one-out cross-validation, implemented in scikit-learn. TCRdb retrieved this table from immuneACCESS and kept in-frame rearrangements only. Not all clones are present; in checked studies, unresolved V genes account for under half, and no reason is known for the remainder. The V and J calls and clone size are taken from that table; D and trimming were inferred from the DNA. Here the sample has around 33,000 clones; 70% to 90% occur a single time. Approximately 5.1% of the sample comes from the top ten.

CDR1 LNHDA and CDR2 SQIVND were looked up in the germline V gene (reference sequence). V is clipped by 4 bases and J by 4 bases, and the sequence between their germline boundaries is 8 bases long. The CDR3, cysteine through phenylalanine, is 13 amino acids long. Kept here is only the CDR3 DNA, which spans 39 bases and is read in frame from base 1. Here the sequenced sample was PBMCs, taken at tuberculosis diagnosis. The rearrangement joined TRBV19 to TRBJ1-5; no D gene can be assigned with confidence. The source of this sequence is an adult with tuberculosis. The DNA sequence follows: TGTGCCAGTAGTAACCGGGGAAATCAGCCCCAGCATTTT. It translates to CASSNRGNQPQHF.